Following are 17 T cell receptor beta chains from one sample sequenced in a study of blood T cell repertoires in COVID-19. Repertoires were generated with immunoSEQ multiplex PCR, while TCRdb's copy carries only in-frame clones and drops some. The sample holds around 220,000 clones, just over 85% seen once. The material sequenced was peripheral blood. Receptors were obtained from a man aged 45-65 years with acute or convalescent COVID-19.

The V and J genes are TRBV5-6 and TRBJ2-5; D unresolved. The ends were cut back, 0 bases at V and 5 bases at J, with 11 bases in the middle. The CDR3 has 14 residues. The germline V gene encodes CDR1 SGHDT and CDR2 YYEEEE. In DNA form, the CDR3 reads TGTGCCAGCAGCTTGGCAGCAGGCCCGGAGACCCAGTACTTC. It yields the protein CASSLAAGPETQYF. Full variable domain (remainder filled in from reference TRBV5-6 and TRBJ2-5): DAGVTQSPTHLIKTRGQQVTLRCSPKSGHDTVSWYQQALGQGPQFIFQYYEEEERQRGNFPDRFSGHQFPNYSSELNVNALLLGDSALYLCASSLAAGPETQYFGPGTRLLVL.

This rearrangement joins TRBV19 to TRBJ1-3, with D unresolved. Deletions cut 3 bases from V and 0 bases from J, with 9 bases between. The germline CDR1 and CDR2 sequences are LNHDA and SQIVND (reference sequence). This CDR3 contains 15 residues. CDR3 DNA sequence: TGTGCCAGTAGTATTGAAGCTTACTCTGGAAACACCATATATTTT. It encodes CASSIEAYSGNTIYF.

The chain recombines TRBV7-9 with TRBJ1-1; D gene uncertain. Germline V lookup: CDR1 SEHNR, CDR2 FQNEAQ (reference sequence). This CDR3 is 14 amino acids long. The V end was cut by 0 bases, the J end by 11 bases, with 16 bases between. CDR3 in amino acids: CASSLARLKGAAFF. The DNA of the CDR3 is TGTGCCAGCAGCTTAGCCAGGTTAAAGGGAGCGGCTTTCTTT.

The rearrangement links TRBV5-4 to TRBJ2-1, with 7 bases identical to TRBD2. The germline gives CDR1 SGHNT, CDR2 YYREEE (reference sequence). With 0 bases clipped from V and 5 bases from J, the junction kept 17 bases outside the gene matches. The CDR3 contains 19 residues. Here the CDR3 reads CASSLAFGPRRGSDNEQFF. DNA for the CDR3: TGTGCCAGCAGCTTGGCCTTTGGTCCTAGGCGGGGGTCGGACAATGAGCAGTTCTTC.

The CDR3: CASSLGLRTDTQYF. CDR3 coding DNA: TGTGCCAGCAGCTTAGGACTACGCACAGATACGCAGTATTTT. The chain has TRBV11-3 and TRBJ2-3; possible D gene TRBD2, 5 bases. The CDR3 is made up of 14 amino acids. Trimming stripped 1 base from V and 1 base from J, with 6 bases between. Germline CDR1 SGHNT, CDR2 YENEEA. Complete variable domain (other parts from reference TRBV11-3 and TRBJ2-3): EAGVVQSPRYKIIEKKQPVAFWCNPISGHNTLYWYLQNLGQGPELLIRYENEEAVDDSQLPKDRFSAERLKGVDSTLKIQPAELGDSAVYLCASSLGLRTDTQYFGPGTRLTVL.

This clone has just a few counts. The chain employs TRBV5-1 and TRBJ2-5; 10 bases match TRBD2. The germline CDR1 and CDR2 sequences are SGHRS and YFSETQ. The CDR3 has 16 residues. J lost 4 bases, V lost 0 bases, and 6 bases had no gene match. The CDR3 DNA is TGCGCCAGCAGCTTGGCCAGCGGGGGGGCCGCAGAGACCCAGTACTTC. Translating gives CASSLASGGAAETQYF.

The chain joins TRBV6-5 to TRBJ1-5; 10 positions agree with TRBD1. V was clipped by 4 bases and J by 4 bases; unmatched bases: 4. The CDR3 totals 15 residues. The germline V gene encodes CDR1 MNHEY and CDR2 SVGAGI. The CDR3 reads CASSFRTGGNQPQHF. The CDR3, as DNA: TGTGCCAGCAGTTTCCGGACAGGGGGAAATCAGCCCCAGCATTTT.

The chain couples TRBV28 to TRBJ1-2; D possibly corresponds to TRBD1 (5 bases). The CDR3 spans 13 residues. Germline V gene data show CDR1 as MDHEN and CDR2 as SYDVKM. V lost 6 bases to trimming and J lost 4 bases, with 12 bases between them. The CDR3 sequence: CASSEGTAYGYTF. CDR3 nucleotide sequence: TGTGCCAGCAGCGAAGGGACTGCCTATGGCTACACCTTC.

V is TRBV5-4 and J is TRBJ2-1, with D hard to call. Trimming cost V 0 bases and J 7 bases, with 5 bases left between them. The CDR3 is made up of 12 amino acids. CDR1 and CDR2 (germline): SGHNT, YYREEE (reference sequence). The CDR3 loop reads CASSLALNEQFF. The CDR3 coding sequence is TGTGCCAGCAGCTTGGCCCTTAATGAGCAGTTCTTC.

This sequence joins TRBV10-2 and TRBJ1-2, with TRBD1 matching over 12 bases. The germline CDR1 and CDR2 sequences are WSHSY and SAAADI. Trimming took 5 bases from V and 7 from J; bases not matched to a gene: 5. There are 14 residues in the CDR3. This CDR3 reads CASSPGQGAGGYTF. In nucleotides, the CDR3 is TGCGCCAGCAGTCCGGGACAGGGGGCCGGTGGCTACACCTTC.

This clone was counted a single time. The rearrangement uses TRBV18 and TRBJ2-7; 9 bases line up with TRBD1. Trimming cost V 0 bases and J 3 bases; bases outside gene matches: 0. The CDR3 is 14 amino acids. Germline CDR1 and CDR2: KGHSH and LQKENI. The CDR3 is CASSPPGQGYEQYF. DNA of the CDR3: TGTGCCAGCTCACCACCGGGACAGGGCTACGAGCAGTACTTC. The full variable domain, in which reference TRBV18 and TRBJ2-7 provide the parts outside the CDR3, is NAGVMQNPRHLVRRRGQEARLRCSPMKGHSHVYWYRQLPEEGLKFMVYLQKENIIDESGMPKERFSAEFPKEGPSILRIQQVVRGDSAAYFCASSPPGQGYEQYFGPGTRLTVT.

The rearrangement uses TRBV4-2 and TRBJ1-1, with TRBD1 identical over 8 bases. The CDR3 totals 16 residues. V dropped 2 bases and J dropped 3; count of bases not matched to a gene: 8. Per germline, CDR1 LGHNA and CDR2 YNFKEQ. The CDR3: CASSQTRQGLDTEAFF. The CDR3 DNA follows: TGTGCCAGCAGCCAAACCAGACAGGGGCTAGACACTGAAGCTTTCTTT.

This clone has more than one count but fewer than ten. The junction does not match germline at one end; this may be a read error. V and J are TRBV2 and TRBJ2-7, with D possibly TRBD2 on 5 matching bases. The germline CDR1 and CDR2 sequences are SNHLY and FYNNEI. The CDR3 runs to 11 residues. The CDR3 region is CAGRGIYGQYF. For the CDR3, the DNA is TGTGCCGGGAGAGGTATTTACGGGCAGTACTTC.

This clone was detected once. The rearrangement links TRBV7-6 to TRBJ2-5, with TRBD1 matching over 7 bases. The CDR3 runs to 14 residues. After removal of 5 bases from V and 3 bases from J, the junction contained 6 bases not matched to a gene. The germline gives CDR1 SGHVS, CDR2 FNYEAQ. CDR3 sequence (DNA): TGTGCCAGCAGCCGTTCCGGGACAGAAGAGACCCAGTACTTC. This codes for CASSRSGTEETQYF.

The CDR3 bases are TGCGCCAGCAGCCACCGGACTAGCACCGGGGAGCTGTTTTTT. Encoded protein: CASSHRTSTGELFF. This chain links TRBV4-1 with TRBJ2-2; 7 bases line up with TRBD2. Trimming at V came to 3 bases and at J to 4 bases, leaving 2 bases not matched to a gene. Germline values: CDR1 MGHRA, CDR2 YSYEKL. The CDR3 totals 14 residues.

CDR3 nucleotide sequence: TGTGCCAGCAGCCAAGATGTGGGGCGGAGTGAGCAGTACTTC. Protein product: CASSQDVGRSEQYF. This chain uses TRBV3-1 (or the pseudogene TRBV3-2) with TRBJ2-7; perhaps TRBD1 as D (5 bases). V lost 0 bases to trimming and J lost 7 bases, with 13 bases between them. Germline lookup yields CDR1 LGHDT and CDR2 YNNKEL (reference sequence). This CDR3 comprises 14 residues.

The table lists this clone with a count of one. V gene TRBV7-8 combines with J gene TRBJ1-6; 9 bases match TRBD1. This CDR3 is 17 amino acids long. The germline V gene has CDR1 SGHVS and CDR2 FQNEAQ. Trimming removed 5 bases from V and 6 bases from J; junction bases left unmatched: 11. Here the CDR3 reads CASSPIAWGQGNSPLHF. DNA of the CDR3: TGTGCCAGCAGCCCGATAGCATGGGGACAGGGTAATTCACCCCTCCACTTT.